Described below is a single T cell receptor (beta chain) sequence and its context. This sample was included in a study of blood T cell repertoires in COVID-19. TCRdb keeps only in-frame clones here, not all; method: immunoSEQ multiplex PCR. The table has fewer than 100,000 clones, roughly 84% seen once. Germline V gives CDR1 MNHEY, CDR2 SMNVEV (reference sequence). The CDR3 extends over 12 amino acids. The V end lost 10 bases, the J end lost 1 base, and 8 bases lay between the germline ends. The J gene is TRBJ2-1, the V gene TRBV27; unclear D gene. The sample was peripheral blood. The clonotype originates from a woman between 50 and 59 years old with acute or convalescent COVID-19. CDR3 DNA: TGTGCCACCGCCCTATCCTACAATGAGCAGTTCTTC. The encoded protein is CATALSYNEQFF.